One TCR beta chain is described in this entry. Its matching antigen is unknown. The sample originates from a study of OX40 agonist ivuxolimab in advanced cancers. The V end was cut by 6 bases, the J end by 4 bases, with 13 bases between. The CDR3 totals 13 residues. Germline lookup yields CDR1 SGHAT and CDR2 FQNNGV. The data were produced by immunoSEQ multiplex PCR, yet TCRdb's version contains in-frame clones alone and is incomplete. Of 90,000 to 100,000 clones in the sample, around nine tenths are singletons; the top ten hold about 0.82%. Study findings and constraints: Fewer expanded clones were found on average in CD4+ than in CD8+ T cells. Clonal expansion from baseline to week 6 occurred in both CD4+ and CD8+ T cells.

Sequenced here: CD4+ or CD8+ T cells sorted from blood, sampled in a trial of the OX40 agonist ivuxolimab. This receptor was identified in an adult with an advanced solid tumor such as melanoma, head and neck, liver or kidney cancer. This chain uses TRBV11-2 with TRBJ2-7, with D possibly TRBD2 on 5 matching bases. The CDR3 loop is CASSLGSGYEQYF. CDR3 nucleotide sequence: TGTGCCAGCAGTTTGGGGTCGGGGTACGAGCAGTACTTC.